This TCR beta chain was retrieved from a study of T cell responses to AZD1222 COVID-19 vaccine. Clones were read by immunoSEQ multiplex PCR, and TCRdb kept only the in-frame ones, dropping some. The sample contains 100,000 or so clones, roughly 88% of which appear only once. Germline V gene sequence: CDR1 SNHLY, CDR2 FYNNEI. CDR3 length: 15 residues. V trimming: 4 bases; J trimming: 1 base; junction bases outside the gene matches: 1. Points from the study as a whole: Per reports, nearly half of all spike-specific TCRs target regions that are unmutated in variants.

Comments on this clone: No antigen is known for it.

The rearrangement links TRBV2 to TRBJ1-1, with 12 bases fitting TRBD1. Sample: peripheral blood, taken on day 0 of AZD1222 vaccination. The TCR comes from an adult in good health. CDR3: CASSGDRGRNTEAFF. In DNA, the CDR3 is TGTGCCAGCAGTGGGGACAGGGGGCGGAACACTGAAGCTTTCTTT.